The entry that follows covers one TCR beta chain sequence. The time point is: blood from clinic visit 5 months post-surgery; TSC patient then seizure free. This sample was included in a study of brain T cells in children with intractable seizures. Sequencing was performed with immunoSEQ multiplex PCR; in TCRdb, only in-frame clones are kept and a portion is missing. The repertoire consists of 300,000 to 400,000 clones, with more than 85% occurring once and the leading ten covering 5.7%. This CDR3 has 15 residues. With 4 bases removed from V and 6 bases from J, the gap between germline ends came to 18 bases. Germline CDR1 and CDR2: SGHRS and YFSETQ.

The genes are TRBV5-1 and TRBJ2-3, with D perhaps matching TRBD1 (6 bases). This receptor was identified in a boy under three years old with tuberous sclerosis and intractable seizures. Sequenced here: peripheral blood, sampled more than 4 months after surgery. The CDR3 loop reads CASSAGTSVGDTQYF. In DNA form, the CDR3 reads TGCGCCAGCAGCGCCGGGACATCGGTCGGCGATACGCAGTATTTT.